Listed below are T cell receptor beta chains from one sample, sequenced in a study of identical twins. TCRdb ran MiXCR on the 5' RACE reads and lists one entry per CDR3 protein. This sample yields 450,000 to 650,000 distinct CDR3 sequences, of which over 8.5% are seen a single time; under 3.5% belongs to the top ten. This sample was shared with a second study, whose subject was yellow fever vaccine responses in identical twins.

Sequenced sample: PBMCs. These receptors were taken from a woman between 18 and 29 years old in good health. Each CDR3 is given with its conserved first and last residue. A D gene is named only where the DNA matches it firmly. Clone size, where shown, is once, few, many, or a class for clones that have expanded.

D gene	clone size	V gene	J gene	CDR3 protein	CDR3 DNA
TRBD1	many	TRBV2	TRBJ2-4	CASSGTGQLAKNIQYF	TGTGCCAGCAGTGGGACAGGGCAACTAGCCAAAAACATTCAGTACTTC
NA	NA	TRBV28	TRBJ2-3	CASSFIGVGSDTQYF	TGTGCCAGCAGTTTTATCGGTGTGGGGAGCGATACGCAGTATTTT
TRBD1	NA	TRBV7-6	TRBJ2-7	CASSLAREQGSPEYEQYF	TGTGCCAGCAGCTTAGCCCGCGAACAGGGGTCGCCTGAATACGAGCAGTACTTC
NA	few	TRBV7-8	TRBJ2-7	CASSPRILPGNEQYF	TGTGCCAGCAGCCCTAGGATATTACCTGGGAACGAGCAGTACTTC
NA	many	TRBV6-5	TRBJ2-3	CASSYDNTDTQYF	TGTGCCAGCAGTTACGATAACACAGATACGCAGTATTTT
NA	many	TRBV10-3	TRBJ1-3	CAISARPGNTIYF	TGTGCCATCTCGGCCCGCCCTGGAAACACCATATATTTT
NA	NA	TRBV12-3/TRBV12-4	TRBJ2-3	CASSLTPDTQYF	TGTGCCAGCAGTCTTACACCAGATACGCAGTATTTT
TRBD2	few	TRBV12-3/TRBV12-4	TRBJ2-1	CASSLGGLGLADNEQFF	TGTGCCAGCAGTTTAGGGGGTTTAGGACTAGCGGATAATGAGCAGTTCTTC
TRBD2	few	TRBV6-1	TRBJ2-7	CASRFGLAGVNEQYF	TGTGCCAGCCGCTTCGGGCTAGCGGGAGTGAACGAGCAGTACTTC
NA	many	TRBV6-1	TRBJ2-7	CASRNGLDLSYEQYF	TGTGCCAGCAGAAACGGTTTAGACCTCTCCTACGAGCAGTACTTC
TRBD2	NA	TRBV7-2	TRBJ2-3	CASRGAGDTQYF	TGTGCCAGCAGGGGAGCGGGGGATACGCAGTATTTT
TRBD2	many	TRBV20-1	TRBJ2-7	CSAIGALAGLREQYF	TGCAGTGCCATAGGGGCACTAGCGGGACTGCGGGAGCAGTACTTC
TRBD2	few	TRBV7-2	TRBJ2-7	CASSLGGQRGNYEQYF	TGTGCCAGCAGCTTAGGAGGCCAGCGGGGAAACTACGAGCAGTACTTC
TRBD1	many	TRBV7-8	TRBJ2-7	CASSLERGQGSYEQYF	TGTGCCAGCAGCTTAGAAAGGGGACAGGGGTCCTACGAGCAGTACTTC
NA	few	TRBV6-1	TRBJ1-1	CASSEAALMGGSTEAFF	TGTGCCAGCAGTGAAGCCGCTCTCATGGGAGGGAGCACTGAAGCTTTCTTT
NA	NA	TRBV20-1	TRBJ2-7	CSAPSDLLRDYEQYF	TGCAGTGCTCCCTCCGACCTCTTACGGGACTACGAGCAGTACTTC
NA	many	TRBV6-1	TRBJ1-1	CASRDHGQNTEAFF	TGTGCCAGCAGGGACCATGGACAGAACACTGAAGCTTTCTTT
TRBD1	once	TRBV7-9	TRBJ1-1	CASSFPGQGSDTEAFF	TGTGCCAGCAGCTTTCCGGGACAGGGATCGGACACTGAAGCTTTCTTT
NA	many	TRBV12-3/TRBV12-4	TRBJ2-2	CASSSSDTNTGELFF	TGTGCCAGCAGCTCGTCAGACACGAACACCGGGGAGCTGTTTTTT
NA	many	TRBV10-3	TRBJ2-7	CAISSPPGSTSYEQYF	TGTGCCATCAGTTCCCCCCCGGGGTCGACCTCCTACGAGCAGTACTTC
TRBD2	many	TRBV7-2	TRBJ2-3	CASSLSGADTDTQYF	TGTGCCAGCAGCTTGAGCGGGGCGGACACAGATACGCAGTATTTT
NA	many	TRBV4-3	TRBJ2-2	CASSQLTGRGTGELFF	TGCGCCAGCAGCCAATTGACAGGCCGCGGCACCGGGGAGCTGTTTTTT
NA	few	TRBV27	TRBJ2-1	CASSGGSLDEQFF	TGTGCCAGCAGTGGGGGGTCACTGGATGAGCAGTTCTTC
NA	NA	TRBV7-6	TRBJ2-1	CASSLEVLAYNEQFF	TGTGCCAGCAGCTTAGAGGTACTAGCATACAATGAGCAGTTCTTC
NA	few	TRBV20-1	TRBJ2-1	CSASRPCFLYNEQFF	TGCAGTGCTTCAAGACCATGTTTCCTTTACAATGAGCAGTTCTTC
TRBD2	many	TRBV11-2	TRBJ2-3	CASSFRTSGGPSTDTQYF	TGTGCCAGCAGCTTCAGGACTAGCGGGGGCCCCAGCACAGATACGCAGTATTTT
TRBD1	NA	TRBV7-2	TRBJ1-1	CASSSSGGFGNTEAFF	TGTGCCAGCAGCTCCTCAGGGGGCTTTGGGAACACTGAAGCTTTCTTT
NA	many	TRBV20-1	TRBJ1-1	CSAPRPTGNTEAFF	TGCAGTGCTCCTCGACCAACAGGAAACACTGAAGCTTTCTTT
NA	many	TRBV7-2	TRBJ1-1	CASSLLTGRGAFF	TGTGCCAGCAGCTTACTTACAGGGCGGGGAGCTTTCTTT
NA	NA	TRBV5-1	TRBJ2-6	CASSLDPRDLGGSGANVLTF	TGCGCCAGCAGCCTTGATCCCCGGGACCTCGGAGGCTCTGGGGCCAACGTCCTGACTTTC
NA	NA	TRBV7-9	TRBJ1-4	CASRWTAGGEKLFF	TGTGCCAGCAGGTGGACCGCGGGAGGGGAAAAACTGTTTTTT
TRBD1	few	TRBV18	TRBJ2-7	CASSPFGDRGGEQYF	TGTGCCAGCTCACCATTTGGGGACAGGGGAGGCGAGCAGTACTTC
NA	NA	TRBV15	TRBJ2-3	CATSPGSRTDTQYF	TGTGCCACCAGCCCCGGGTCTCGGACAGATACGCAGTATTTT
NA	few	TRBV5-1	TRBJ2-5	CASSPADRAGEETQYF	TGCGCCAGCAGCCCAGCCGACAGGGCGGGAGAGGAGACCCAGTACTTC
NA	many	TRBV7-9	TRBJ2-5	CASSSIGPAETQYF	TGTGCCAGCAGCTCTATCGGACCTGCAGAGACCCAGTACTTC
TRBD2	few	TRBV5-5	TRBJ2-1	CASSRSGSDGNEQFF	TGTGCCAGCAGCCGGAGCGGGAGCGATGGCAATGAGCAGTTCTTC
TRBD2	many	TRBV5-4	TRBJ2-5	CASSSPLAGVGLETQYF	TGTGCCAGCAGCTCCCCACTAGCGGGAGTAGGTTTAGAGACCCAGTACTTC
NA	few	TRBV7-2	TRBJ2-1	CASSLGRAGQAEQFF	TGTGCCAGCAGCTTAGGGAGGGCCGGACAGGCCGAGCAGTTCTTC
TRBD2	NA	TRBV19	TRBJ2-1	CASSITASGINEQFF	TGTGCCAGTAGTATAACGGCTAGCGGGATAAACGAGCAGTTCTTC
NA	few	TRBV5-1	TRBJ2-7	CASSLEAQLFEQYF	TGCGCCAGCAGCTTGGAGGCGCAACTCTTCGAGCAGTACTTC
TRBD1	many	TRBV20-1	TRBJ2-4	CSARKTGQGTKNIQYF	TGCAGTGCTAGAAAGACAGGGCAGGGGACCAAAAACATTCAGTACTTC
NA	few	TRBV4-3	TRBJ2-1	CASSPNKGSYNEQFF	TGCGCCAGCAGCCCCAATAAAGGCTCCTACAATGAGCAGTTCTTC
TRBD2	many	TRBV4-3	TRBJ2-3	CASSQRAGAADTQYF	TGCGCCAGCAGCCAGCGAGCGGGAGCTGCAGATACGCAGTATTTT
NA	few	TRBV7-8	TRBJ2-1	CASSAREWGDEQFF	TGTGCCAGCAGCGCCCGCGAGTGGGGTGATGAGCAGTTCTTC
TRBD1	NA	TRBV5-1	TRBJ2-7	CASSWTGGEAYEQYF	TGCGCCAGCAGCTGGACAGGGGGCGAAGCCTACGAGCAGTACTTC
NA	few	TRBV20-1	TRBJ1-1	CSADTRNTEAFF	TGCAGTGCCGATACCAGGAACACTGAAGCTTTCTTT
TRBD1	many	TRBV7-2	TRBJ2-7	CASSKRTGSSYEQYF	TGTGCCAGCAGCAAACGGACAGGGAGCTCCTACGAGCAGTACTTC
TRBD2	few	TRBV30	TRBJ2-3	CAWSAGTSGSTDTQYF	TGTGCCTGGAGTGCCGGGACTAGCGGTAGCACAGATACGCAGTATTTT
NA	NA	TRBV18	TRBJ2-5	CASSRRGQQLREGPQETQYF	TGTGCCAGCTCACGACGGGGACAGCAGTTAAGGGAGGGGCCCCAAGAGACCCAGTACTTC
TRBD2	many	TRBV20-1	TRBJ2-1	CSANGLAGHYYNEQFF	TGCAGTGCTAACGGACTAGCGGGACACTACTACAATGAGCAGTTCTTC
TRBD2	few	TRBV7-6	TRBJ2-3	CASSLVGTSGITDTQYF	TGTGCCAGCAGCTTAGTGGGGACTAGCGGGATCACAGATACGCAGTATTTT
TRBD1	NA	TRBV5-1	TRBJ2-7	CASSLALTTGGSYEQYF	TGCGCCAGCAGCTTGGCCCTTACCACAGGGGGCTCTTACGAGCAGTACTTC
TRBD2	NA	TRBV7-2	TRBJ2-7	CASSLGAGVYEQYF	TGTGCCAGCAGCTTAGGGGCGGGAGTCTACGAGCAGTACTTC
TRBD2	many	TRBV4-2	TRBJ2-3	CASSPEPPGLAGADTQYF	TGTGCCAGCAGCCCAGAACCTCCTGGACTAGCGGGAGCGGATACGCAGTATTTT
NA	few	TRBV29-1	TRBJ2-6	CSVESTRLGANVLTF	TGCAGCGTTGAAAGTACGAGGCTCGGGGCCAACGTCCTGACTTTC